Presented here are 9 T cell receptor beta chains from one specimen sequenced in a study of blood T cell repertoires in COVID-19. Data came from immunoSEQ multiplex PCR; TCRdb stores just in-frame clones and leaves some out. The table shows over 450,000 clones, with roughly nine tenths occurring only once. Sequenced input: peripheral blood. The receptors were sampled from a woman aged 45-59 years with COVID-19, enrolled during active disease.

The rearrangement joins TRBV14 to TRBJ2-3; unclear D gene. Germline CDR1 is SGHDN and CDR2 is FVKESK. The V and J ends lost 0 bases and 6 bases respectively, with 7 bases between them. The CDR3 spans 13 residues. The CDR3 DNA follows: TGTGCCAGCAGCCAAGATCACTTGGATACGCAGTATTTT. This codes for CASSQDHLDTQYF.

The V call is TRBV5-8, the J call TRBJ1-3; 12 bases are shared with TRBD1. V gave up 3 bases and J gave up 7 bases; unmatched junction bases: 5. This CDR3 has 15 residues. From germline, CDR1 is SGHTS and CDR2 YDEGEE. CDR3 in DNA: TGTGCCAGCAGCTGGATCGGGACAGGGGGCAACACCATATATTTT. As protein: CASSWIGTGGNTIYF.

The chain recombines TRBV18 with TRBJ1-3; no definite D call. The CDR3 covers 16 residues. Germline V gene lookup returns CDR1 KGHSH and CDR2 LQKENI. V was clipped by 3 bases and J by 0 bases, with 12 bases between them. The CDR3 spells CASSPRAGGSGNTIYF. CDR3 DNA: TGTGCCAGCTCACCCCGAGCCGGTGGCTCTGGAAACACCATATATTTT.

With regard to this clone: The same CDR3 is also encoded by other DNA sequences in this sample. The chain employs TRBV12-3 or TRBV12-4 and TRBJ2-3; no clear D gene. Trimming pared 3 bases from V and 3 bases from J, leaving 4 bases between. This CDR3 spans 12 amino acids. The CDR3 nucleotides are TGTGCCAGCAGTTTCCTGACAGATACGCAGTATTTT. Translated: CASSFLTDTQYF.

The chain recombines TRBV23-1 with TRBJ1-4; possibly TRBD1 for D (6 bases). TRBV23-1 carries the ORF label, with uncertain function. The CDR3 spans 17 residues. Trimming removed 0 bases from V and 4 bases from J, with 15 bases in between. CDR3 region: CASSQSGQGHLNEKLFF. In nucleotides, the CDR3 is TGCGCCAGCAGTCAATCGGGGCAGGGGCACCTTAATGAAAAACTGTTTTTT.

This rearrangement joins TRBV12-3 or TRBV12-4 to TRBJ2-1; no clear D gene. V was cut by 5 bases and J by 5 bases, with 4 bases left in between. The CDR3 is made up of 11 amino acids. CDR3 nucleotides: TGTGCCAGCAGTGTTAACAATGAGCAGTTCTTC. It specifies CASSVNNEQFF.

The rearrangement uses TRBV9 and TRBJ1-3; D is possibly TRBD1 (5 bases). The CDR3 spans 16 residues. V shed 3 bases and J shed 0 bases, with 13 bases lying between them. The germline V gene encodes CDR1 SGDLS and CDR2 YYNGEE. The CDR3 coding sequence is TGTGCCAGCAGCGCAGAGACAGTTTTCTCTGGAAACACCATATATTTT. It yields the protein CASSAETVFSGNTIYF.

The chain is built from TRBV5-6 and TRBJ1-2; D gene unclear. The CDR3 contains 16 residues. The V end was cut by 4 bases, the J end by 1 base, with 17 bases between. Germline assignment: CDR1 SGHDT and CDR2 YYEEEE. CDR3 loop: CASSIAWRTLNYGYTF. For the CDR3, the DNA is TGTGCCAGCAGCATCGCCTGGAGGACTCTTAACTATGGCTACACCTTC.

The DNA of the CDR3 is TGTGCCAGCAGTCGTGGACAGGGGGATGGCTACACCTTC. It yields the protein CASSRGQGDGYTF. V gene TRBV12-3 or TRBV12-4 combines with J gene TRBJ1-2; TRBD1 matches 10 bases. CDR3 length: 13 amino acids. The J segment lost 6 bases and the V segment lost 5 bases, leaving 3 bases of the junction unmatched.